This TCR beta chain was observed in a study of T cell changes during pregnancy in multiple sclerosis. Germline V gives CDR1 SNHLY, CDR2 FYNNEI. The CDR3 is 12 residues long. Germline trimming cut 7 bases from V and 10 bases from J; bases unmatched to any gene: 2. TCRdb's table, derived via immunoSEQ multiplex PCR, lists solely in-frame clones and lacks some. The repertoire includes 35,000 to 50,000 clones, approximately 92% of them detected once, and roughly 0.69% sits in the top ten. The receptor was derived from a female donor with multiple sclerosis, enrolled in a pregnancy study. The chain links TRBV2 to TRBJ2-6; TRBD1 matches 9 bases. Here the sequenced sample was CD4+ T cells from peripheral blood mononuclear cells, taken in the first trimester of pregnancy. In DNA, the CDR3 is TGTGCCAGCAAGGACAGGGGTAACGTCCTGACTTTC. Translating it yields CASKDRGNVLTF. Full variable domain (rest looked up from reference TRBV2 and TRBJ2-6): EPEVTQTPSHQVTQMGQEVILRCVPISNHLYFYWYRQILGQKVEFLVSFYNNEISEKSEIFDDQFSVERPDGSNFTLKIRSTKLEDSAMYFCASKDRGNVLTFGAGSRLTVL.